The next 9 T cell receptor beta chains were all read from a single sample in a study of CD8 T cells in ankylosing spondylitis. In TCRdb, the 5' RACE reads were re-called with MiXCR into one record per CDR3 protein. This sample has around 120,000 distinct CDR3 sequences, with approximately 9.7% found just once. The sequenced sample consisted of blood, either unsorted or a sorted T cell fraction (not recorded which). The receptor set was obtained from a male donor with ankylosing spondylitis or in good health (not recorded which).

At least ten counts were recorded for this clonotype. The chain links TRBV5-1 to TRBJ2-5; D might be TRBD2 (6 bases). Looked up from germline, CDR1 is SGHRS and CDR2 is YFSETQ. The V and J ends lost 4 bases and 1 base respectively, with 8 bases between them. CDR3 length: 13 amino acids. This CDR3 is CASSRTTQETQYF. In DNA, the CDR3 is TGCGCCAGCAGCAGGACTACCCAAGAGACCCAGTACTTC. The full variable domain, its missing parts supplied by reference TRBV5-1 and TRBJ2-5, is KAGVTQTPRYLIKTRGQQVTLSCSPISGHRSVSWYQQTPGQGLQFLFEYFSETQRNKGNFPGRFSGRQFSNSRSEMNVSTLELGDSALYLCASSRTTQETQYFGPGTRLLVL.

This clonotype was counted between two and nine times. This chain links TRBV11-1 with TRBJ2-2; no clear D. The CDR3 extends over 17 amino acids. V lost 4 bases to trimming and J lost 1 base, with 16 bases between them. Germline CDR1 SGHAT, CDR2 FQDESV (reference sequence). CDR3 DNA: TGTGCCAGCAGCTCCTTCCGAGGCCGGAAGAACACCGGGGAGCTGTTTTTT. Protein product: CASSSFRGRKNTGELFF.

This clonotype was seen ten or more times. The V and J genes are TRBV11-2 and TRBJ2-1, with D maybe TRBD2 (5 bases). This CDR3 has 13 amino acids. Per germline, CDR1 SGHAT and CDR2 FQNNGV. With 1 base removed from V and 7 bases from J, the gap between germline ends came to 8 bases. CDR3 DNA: TGTGCCAGCAGCTTAGTGCGGAGGAATGAGCAGTTCTTC. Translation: CASSLVRRNEQFF.

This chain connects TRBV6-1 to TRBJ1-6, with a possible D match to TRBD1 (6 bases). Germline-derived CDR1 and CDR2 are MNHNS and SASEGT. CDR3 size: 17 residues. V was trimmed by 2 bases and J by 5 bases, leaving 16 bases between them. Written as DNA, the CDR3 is TGTGCCAGCAGTGAATTGGGGGGGCGCGAGAATAATTCACCCCTCCACTTT. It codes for CASSELGGRENNSPLHF.

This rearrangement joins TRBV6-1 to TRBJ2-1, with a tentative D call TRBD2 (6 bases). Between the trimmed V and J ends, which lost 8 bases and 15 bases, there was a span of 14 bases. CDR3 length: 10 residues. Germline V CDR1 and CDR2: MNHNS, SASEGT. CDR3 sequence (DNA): TGTGCCAGCGGTGGAGGGTCGGCGTTCTTC. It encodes CASGGGSAFF.

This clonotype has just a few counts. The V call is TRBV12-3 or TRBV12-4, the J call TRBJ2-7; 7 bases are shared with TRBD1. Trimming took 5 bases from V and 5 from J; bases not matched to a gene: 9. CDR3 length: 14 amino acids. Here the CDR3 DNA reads TGTGCCAGCAGTCTAAACAGGGGACCCCACGAGCAGTACTTC. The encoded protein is CASSLNRGPHEQYF.

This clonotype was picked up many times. The CDR3 coding sequence is TGTGCCACCAGCAGAGATTGGGATTACGAGCAGTACTTC. Translated: CATSRDWDYEQYF. The chain links TRBV15 to TRBJ2-7, with D hard to call. Per the germline V gene, CDR1 is LNHNV and CDR2 is YYDKDF (reference sequence). This CDR3 comprises 13 residues. Trimming took off 0 bases at V and 4 bases at J, with 7 bases between the two ends. Looking up the rest from reference TRBV15 and TRBJ2-7 gives the full variable domain: DAMVIQNPRYQVTQFGKPVTLSCSQTLNHNVMYWYQQKSSQAPKLLFHYYDKDFNNEADTPDNFQSRRPNTSFCFLDIRSPGLGDTAMYLCATSRDWDYEQYFGPGTRLTVT.

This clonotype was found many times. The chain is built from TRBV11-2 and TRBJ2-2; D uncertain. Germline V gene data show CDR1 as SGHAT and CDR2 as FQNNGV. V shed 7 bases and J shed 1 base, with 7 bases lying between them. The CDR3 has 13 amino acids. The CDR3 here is CASTPRNTGELFF. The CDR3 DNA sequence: TGTGCCAGCACTCCTAGGAACACCGGGGAGCTGTTTTTT.

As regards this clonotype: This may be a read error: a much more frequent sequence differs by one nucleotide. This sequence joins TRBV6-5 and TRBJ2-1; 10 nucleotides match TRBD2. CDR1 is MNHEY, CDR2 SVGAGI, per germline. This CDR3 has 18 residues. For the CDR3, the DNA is TGTGGCAGCAGTTACTCGCTTGTTTCAGCGGGAGGGCCCAATGAGCAGTTCTTC. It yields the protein CGSSYSLVSAGGPNEQFF.